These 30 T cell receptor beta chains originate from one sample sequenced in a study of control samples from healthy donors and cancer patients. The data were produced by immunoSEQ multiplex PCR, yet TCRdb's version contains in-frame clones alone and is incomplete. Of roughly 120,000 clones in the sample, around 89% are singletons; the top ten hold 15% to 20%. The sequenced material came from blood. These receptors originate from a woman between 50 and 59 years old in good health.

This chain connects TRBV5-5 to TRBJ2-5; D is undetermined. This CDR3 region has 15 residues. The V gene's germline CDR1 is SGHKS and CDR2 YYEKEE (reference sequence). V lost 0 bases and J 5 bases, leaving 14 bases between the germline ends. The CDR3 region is CASSLGVSGRETQYF. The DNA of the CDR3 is TGTGCCAGCAGCTTGGGGGTTTCTGGGCGGGAGACCCAGTACTTC.

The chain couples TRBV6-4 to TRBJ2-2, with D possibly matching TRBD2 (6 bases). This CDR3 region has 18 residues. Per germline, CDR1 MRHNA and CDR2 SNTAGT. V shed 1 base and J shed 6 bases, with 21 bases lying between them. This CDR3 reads CASSDWLAHSHGSGELFF. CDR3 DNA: TGTGCCAGCAGTGACTGGCTAGCGCATAGTCACGGTTCCGGGGAGCTGTTTTTT.

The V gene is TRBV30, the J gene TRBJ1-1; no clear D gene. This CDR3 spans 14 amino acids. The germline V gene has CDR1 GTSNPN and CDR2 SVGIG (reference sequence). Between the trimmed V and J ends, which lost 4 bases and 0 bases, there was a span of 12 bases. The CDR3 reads CAWKSPHMNTEAFF. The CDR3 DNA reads TGTGCCTGGAAGTCGCCCCATATGAACACTGAAGCTTTCTTT.

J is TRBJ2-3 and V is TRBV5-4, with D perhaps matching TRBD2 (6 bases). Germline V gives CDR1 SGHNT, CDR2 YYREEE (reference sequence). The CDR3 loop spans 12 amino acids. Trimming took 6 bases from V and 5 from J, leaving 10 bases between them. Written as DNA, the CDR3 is TGTGCCAGCACGGGAGCCGGAGATACGCAGTATTTT. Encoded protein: CASTGAGDTQYF.

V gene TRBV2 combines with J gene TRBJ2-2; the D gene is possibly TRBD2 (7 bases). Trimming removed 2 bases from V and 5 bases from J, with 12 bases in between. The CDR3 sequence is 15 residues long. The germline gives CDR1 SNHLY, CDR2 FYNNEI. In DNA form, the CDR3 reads TGTGCCAGCAGTGAACGGGGGGCCCATACCGGGGAGCTGTTTTTT. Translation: CASSERGAHTGELFF.

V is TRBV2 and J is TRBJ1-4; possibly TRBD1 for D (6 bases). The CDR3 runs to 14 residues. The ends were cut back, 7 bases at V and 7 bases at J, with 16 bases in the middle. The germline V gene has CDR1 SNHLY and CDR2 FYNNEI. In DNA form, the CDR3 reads TGTGCCAGCAAACCCGACAGGCTCGGTGAAAAACTGTTTTTT. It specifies CASKPDRLGEKLFF.

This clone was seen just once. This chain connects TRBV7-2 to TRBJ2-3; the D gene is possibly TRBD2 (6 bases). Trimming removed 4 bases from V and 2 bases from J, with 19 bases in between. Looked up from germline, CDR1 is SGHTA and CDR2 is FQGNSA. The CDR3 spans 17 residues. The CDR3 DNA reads TGTGCCAGCAGCTCTCCAGGCGGGGCTAGCGTCACAGATACGCAGTATTTT. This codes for CASSSPGGASVTDTQYF.

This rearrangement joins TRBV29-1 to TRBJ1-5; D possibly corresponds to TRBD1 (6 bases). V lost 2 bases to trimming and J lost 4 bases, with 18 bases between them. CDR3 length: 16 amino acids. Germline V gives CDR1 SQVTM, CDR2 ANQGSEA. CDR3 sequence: CSVERRGRVRNQPQHF. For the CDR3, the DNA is TGCAGCGTTGAAAGGAGGGGGAGGGTGAGGAATCAGCCCCAGCATTTT.

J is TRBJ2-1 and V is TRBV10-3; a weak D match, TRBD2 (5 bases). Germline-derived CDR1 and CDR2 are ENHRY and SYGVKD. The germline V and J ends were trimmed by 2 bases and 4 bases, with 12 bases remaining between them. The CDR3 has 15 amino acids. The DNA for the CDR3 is TGTGCCATCAGTGAGCCTGGCGGGCCGTACAATGAGCAGTTCTTC. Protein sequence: CAISEPGGPYNEQFF.

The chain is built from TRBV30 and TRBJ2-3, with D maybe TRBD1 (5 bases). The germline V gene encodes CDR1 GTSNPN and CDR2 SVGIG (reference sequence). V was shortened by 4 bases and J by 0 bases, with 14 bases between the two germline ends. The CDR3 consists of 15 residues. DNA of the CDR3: TGTGCCTGGACGACAGCGCGAATTAGCACAGATACGCAGTATTTT. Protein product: CAWTTARISTDTQYF.

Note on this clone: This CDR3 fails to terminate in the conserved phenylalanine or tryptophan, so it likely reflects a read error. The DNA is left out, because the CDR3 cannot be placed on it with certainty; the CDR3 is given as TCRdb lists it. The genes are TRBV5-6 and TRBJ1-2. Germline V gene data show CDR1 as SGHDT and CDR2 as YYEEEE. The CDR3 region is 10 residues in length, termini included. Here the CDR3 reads CASSLVGTHL.

CDR3: CASSYPGGGRETQYF. CDR3 in DNA: TGTGCCAGCAGCTACCCTGGAGGGGGACGGGAGACCCAGTACTTC. The chain has TRBV5-4 and TRBJ2-5, with D perhaps TRBD1 or TRBD2 (6 bases each). Trimming cost V 3 bases and J 5 bases, with 17 bases left between them. Per the germline V gene, CDR1 is SGHNT and CDR2 is YYREEE (reference sequence). The CDR3 length is 15 residues.

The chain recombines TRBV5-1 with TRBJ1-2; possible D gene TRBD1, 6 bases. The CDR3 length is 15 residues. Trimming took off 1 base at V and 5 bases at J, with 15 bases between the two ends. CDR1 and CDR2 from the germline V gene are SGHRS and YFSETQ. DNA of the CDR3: TGCGCCAGCAGCTTGCATGACAGGAACTGGTATGGCTACACCTTC. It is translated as CASSLHDRNWYGYTF.

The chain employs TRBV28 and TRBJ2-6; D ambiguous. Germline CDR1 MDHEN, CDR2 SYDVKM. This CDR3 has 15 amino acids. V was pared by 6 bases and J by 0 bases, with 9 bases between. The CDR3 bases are TGTGCCAGCAGCCTTCGTATCTCTGGGGCCAACGTCCTGACTTTC. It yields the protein CASSLRISGANVLTF.

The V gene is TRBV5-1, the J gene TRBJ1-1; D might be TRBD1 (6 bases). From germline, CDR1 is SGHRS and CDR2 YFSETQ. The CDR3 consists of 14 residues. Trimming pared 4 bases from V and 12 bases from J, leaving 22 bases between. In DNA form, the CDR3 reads TGCGCCAGCAGCCAAGAGGGGGTAAACAGTTTGACTTTCTTT. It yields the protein CASSQEGVNSLTFF.

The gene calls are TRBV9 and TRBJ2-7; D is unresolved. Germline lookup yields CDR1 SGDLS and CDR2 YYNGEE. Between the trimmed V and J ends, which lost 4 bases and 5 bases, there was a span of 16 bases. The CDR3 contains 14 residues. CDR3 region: CASSNPLRRNEQYF. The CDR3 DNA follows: TGTGCCAGCAGCAATCCCCTTAGACGAAACGAGCAGTACTTC.

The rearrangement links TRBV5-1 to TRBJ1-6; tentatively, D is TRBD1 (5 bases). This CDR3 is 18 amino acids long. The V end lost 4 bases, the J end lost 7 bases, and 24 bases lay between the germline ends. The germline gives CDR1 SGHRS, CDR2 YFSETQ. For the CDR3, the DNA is TGCGCCAGCAGCGGGACGGGGAACCCGGGACGGGAAAATTCACCCCTCCACTTT. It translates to CASSGTGNPGRENSPLHF.

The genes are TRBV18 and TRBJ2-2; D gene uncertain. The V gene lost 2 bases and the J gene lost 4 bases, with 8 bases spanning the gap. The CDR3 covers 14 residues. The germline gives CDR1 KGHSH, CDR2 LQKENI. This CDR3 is CASSPAPLTGELFF. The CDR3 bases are TGTGCCAGCTCACCAGCCCCGCTCACCGGGGAGCTGTTTTTT. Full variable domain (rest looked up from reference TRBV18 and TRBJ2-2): NAGVMQNPRHLVRRRGQEARLRCSPMKGHSHVYWYRQLPEEGLKFMVYLQKENIIDESGMPKERFSAEFPKEGPSILRIQQVVRGDSAAYFCASSPAPLTGELFFGEGSRLTVL.

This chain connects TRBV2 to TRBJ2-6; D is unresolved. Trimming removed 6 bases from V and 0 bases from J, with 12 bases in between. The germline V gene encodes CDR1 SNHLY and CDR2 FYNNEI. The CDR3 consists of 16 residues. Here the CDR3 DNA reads TGTGCCAGCAGCGCTACCCGAAGCTCTGGGGCCAACGTCCTGACTTTC. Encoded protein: CASSATRSSGANVLTF.

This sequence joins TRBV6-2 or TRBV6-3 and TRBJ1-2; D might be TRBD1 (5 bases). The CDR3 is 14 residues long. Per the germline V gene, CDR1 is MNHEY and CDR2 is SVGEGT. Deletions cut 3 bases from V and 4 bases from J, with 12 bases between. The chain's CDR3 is CASSYNRFPYGYTF. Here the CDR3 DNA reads TGTGCCAGCAGTTATAACAGGTTCCCCTATGGCTACACCTTC.

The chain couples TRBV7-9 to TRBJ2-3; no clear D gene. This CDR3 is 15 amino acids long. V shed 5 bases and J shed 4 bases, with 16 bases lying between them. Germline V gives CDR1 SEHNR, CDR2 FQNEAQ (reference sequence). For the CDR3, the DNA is TGTGCCAGCAGCCGTCTGTTTGGTGGGGCAGATACGCAGTATTTT. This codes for CASSRLFGGADTQYF.

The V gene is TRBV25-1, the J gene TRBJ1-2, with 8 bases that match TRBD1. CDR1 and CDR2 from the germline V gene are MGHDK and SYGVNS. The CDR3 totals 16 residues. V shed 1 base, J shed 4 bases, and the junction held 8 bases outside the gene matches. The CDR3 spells CASSEWDRPRPYGYTF. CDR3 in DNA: TGTGCCAGCAGTGAATGGGACAGGCCACGTCCCTATGGCTACACCTTC.

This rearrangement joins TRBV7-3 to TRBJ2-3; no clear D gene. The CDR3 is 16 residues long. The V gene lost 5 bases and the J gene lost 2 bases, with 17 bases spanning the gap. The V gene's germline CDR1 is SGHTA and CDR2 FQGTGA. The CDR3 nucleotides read TGTGCCAGCAGCCGCACTCCCGCAAGTTTCACAGATACGCAGTATTTT. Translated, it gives CASSRTPASFTDTQYF.

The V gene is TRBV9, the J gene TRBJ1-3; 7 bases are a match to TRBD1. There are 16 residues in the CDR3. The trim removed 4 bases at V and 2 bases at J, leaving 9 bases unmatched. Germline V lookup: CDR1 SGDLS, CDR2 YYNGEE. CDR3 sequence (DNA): TGTGCCAGCAGCCCCATTCCGGGGACAGCTGGAAACACCATATATTTT. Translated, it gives CASSPIPGTAGNTIYF.

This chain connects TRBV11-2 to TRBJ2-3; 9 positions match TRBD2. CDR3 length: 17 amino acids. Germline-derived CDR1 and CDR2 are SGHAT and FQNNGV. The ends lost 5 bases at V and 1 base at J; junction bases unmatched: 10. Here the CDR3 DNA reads TGTGCCAGCAGCCGGAATTTAGCGGGAGAAGGCACAGATACGCAGTATTTT. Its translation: CASSRNLAGEGTDTQYF. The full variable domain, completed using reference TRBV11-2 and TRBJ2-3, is EAGVAQSPRYKIIEKRQSVAFWCNPISGHATLYWYQQILGQGPKLLIQFQNNGVVDDSQLPKDRFSAERLKGVDSTLKIQPAKLEDSAVYLCASSRNLAGEGTDTQYFGPGTRLTVL.

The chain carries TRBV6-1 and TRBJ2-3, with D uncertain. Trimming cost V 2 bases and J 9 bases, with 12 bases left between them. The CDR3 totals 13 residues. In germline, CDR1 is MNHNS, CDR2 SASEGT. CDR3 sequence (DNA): TGTGCCAGCAGTGAATTTCTCGAATGGACGCAGTATTTT. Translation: CASSEFLEWTQYF.

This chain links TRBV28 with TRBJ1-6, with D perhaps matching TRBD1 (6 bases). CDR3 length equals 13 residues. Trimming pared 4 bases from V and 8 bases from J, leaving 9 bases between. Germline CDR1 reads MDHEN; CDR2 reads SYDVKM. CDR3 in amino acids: CASSWGADSPLHF. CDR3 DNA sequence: TGTGCCAGCAGTTGGGGGGCTGATTCACCCCTCCACTTT.

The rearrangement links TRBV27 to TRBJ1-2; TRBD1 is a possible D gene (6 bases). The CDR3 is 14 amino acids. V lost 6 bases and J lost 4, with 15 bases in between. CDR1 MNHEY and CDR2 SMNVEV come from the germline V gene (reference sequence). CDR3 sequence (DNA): TGTGCCAGCAGCGCCCTTAGGGGGGGCTATGGCTACACCTTC. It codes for CASSALRGGYGYTF.

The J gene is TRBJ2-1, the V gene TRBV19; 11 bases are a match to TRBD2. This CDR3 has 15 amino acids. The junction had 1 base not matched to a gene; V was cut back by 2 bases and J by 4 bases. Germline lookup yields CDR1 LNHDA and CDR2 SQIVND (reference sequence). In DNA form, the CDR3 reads TGTGCCAGTAGTATATCTAGCGGGGGGTACAATGAGCAGTTCTTC. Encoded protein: CASSISSGGYNEQFF.

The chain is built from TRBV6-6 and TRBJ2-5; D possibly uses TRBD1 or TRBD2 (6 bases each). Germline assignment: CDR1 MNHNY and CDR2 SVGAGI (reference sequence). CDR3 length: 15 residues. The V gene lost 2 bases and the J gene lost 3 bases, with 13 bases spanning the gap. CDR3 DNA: TGTGCCAGCAGTTACGGGGGGCGGCCTGAAGAGACCCAGTACTTC. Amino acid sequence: CASSYGGRPEETQYF.